Listed here are 22 T cell receptor beta chains from one sample, sequenced in a study of beta chain features in type 1 diabetes. Study-wide results and caveats: TCRB CDR3s were moderately but significantly shorter in Type 1 diabetes patients in all four CD4+ subsets.

Reverse transcribing all isolated RNA meant expressed TCRB transcripts were sequenced. TCRdb's copy holds only in-frame clones and misses some; the assay was immunoSEQ multiplex PCR. Of roughly 280,000 clones detected, around 24% appear once; the ten largest clones hold roughly 0.011%. Antigen specificity for these receptors is unknown. Material: naive CD4+ T cells from blood. The receptor set was obtained from a woman aged 30 to 39 with type 1 diabetes.

This clone has just a few counts. This CDR3 reads CASGRDRANTF. The CDR3 nucleotides are TGTGCCAGCGGTAGGGACAGGGCGAACACCTTC. This chain joins TRBV2 and TRBJ1-2; TRBD1 aligns across 9 bases. The CDR3 runs to 11 residues. V shed 8 bases and J 12 bases; nucleotides not matched to a gene: 7. Germline V gives CDR1 SNHLY, CDR2 FYNNEI.

This clone was seen a few times. At one of its ends the junction is not consistent with the germline gene, which may arise from a read error. The chain couples TRBV7-7 to TRBJ2-3; no reliable D call. Germline CDR1 is SSHAT and CDR2 is FNYEAQ (reference sequence). The CDR3 has 13 amino acids. The CDR3 DNA follows: TGTGCTAGCAGCTTTTCGGAGACAGATACGCAGTATTTT. Translation: CASSFSETDTQYF.

This chain joins TRBV28 and TRBJ1-3; D not certain. CDR1 MDHEN and CDR2 SYDVKM come from the germline V gene. The V end was cut by 10 bases, the J end by 1 base, with 5 bases between. The CDR3 contains 11 residues. The CDR3 DNA reads TGTGCCATCGTATCTGGAAACACCATATATTTT. This codes for CAIVSGNTIYF.

This clone was counted only a few times. The rearrangement links TRBV29-1 to TRBJ1-4, with 8 nucleotides matching TRBD1. CDR1 is SQVTM and CDR2 is ANQGSEA in the germline V gene. This CDR3 is built from 15 residues. V lost 3 bases, J lost 7 bases, and 10 bases stayed unmatched. CDR3 loop: CSVDLTRGPGEKLFF. In nucleotides, the CDR3 is TGCAGCGTTGACCTGACCAGGGGGCCTGGTGAAAAACTGTTTTTT.

A single count supports this clone. Other DNA sequences in the same sample also yield this CDR3. The chain couples TRBV9 to TRBJ2-2, with 8 bases that match TRBD2. V shed 0 bases and J 7 bases; nucleotides not matched to a gene: 5. The CDR3 spans 15 residues. The germline CDR1 and CDR2 sequences are SGDLS and YYNGEE. The CDR3 loop reads CASSVGGLASGELFF. The CDR3 nucleotides read TGTGCCAGCAGCGTAGGCGGACTAGCTAGCGGGGAGCTGTTTTTT.

J is TRBJ1-4 and V is TRBV23-1, with 7 bases identical to TRBD1. TRBV23-1 is filed as an ORF, its function uncertain. With V trimmed by 8 bases and J by 6 bases, 9 bases remained unmatched. The CDR3 is 14 amino acids. Written as DNA, the CDR3 is TGCGCCAGCGGAGTCATAACAGGGGATGAAAAACTGTTTTTT. Protein: CASGVITGDEKLFF.

The rearrangement joins TRBV29-1 to TRBJ1-2, with 9 bases aligning to TRBD1. There are 15 residues in the CDR3. J lost 3 bases, V lost 6 bases, and 11 bases had no gene match. Germline V lookup: CDR1 SQVTM, CDR2 ANQGSEA. CDR3 DNA: TGCAGCGTAGCCCTGGGGGGACAGGGAGACTATGGCTACACCTTC. Protein sequence: CSVALGGQGDYGYTF.

The CDR3 bases are TGTGCCTGGAGGCAACTAGCGGGAGTAAGCACAGATACGCAGTATTTT. Translation gives CAWRQLAGVSTDTQYF. The rearrangement joins TRBV30 to TRBJ2-3; TRBD2 agrees at 11 bases. Germline V lookup: CDR1 GTSNPN, CDR2 SVGIG (reference sequence). V lost 3 bases to trimming and J lost 0 bases; unmatched junction nucleotides: 5. CDR3 size: 16 residues.

The chain uses TRBV5-1 and TRBJ1-2; weak D call: TRBD1 (5 bases). Germline CDR1 and CDR2: SGHRS and YFSETQ. The CDR3 totals 14 residues. Trimming cost V 1 base and J 7 bases, with 14 bases left between them. In DNA form, the CDR3 reads TGCGCCAGCAGCTTGAGTCAGGGAAGCAGTGGCTACACCTTC. Translation gives CASSLSQGSSGYTF.

This clone was observed a handful of times. J is TRBJ2-7 and V is TRBV1; the D call in the table, TRBD1, was not verified against the DNA. TRBV1 is marked as a pseudogene. CDR3 length: 14 amino acids. The chain's CDR3 is CTSGAQGKGYEQYF. CDR3 bases: TGCACCAGCGGGGCCCAGGGAAAGGGCTACGAGCAGTACTTC.

This clone was observed a few times. The rearrangement uses TRBV18 and TRBJ2-7; 7 nucleotides agree with TRBD1. The V and J ends lost 1 base and 6 bases, in that order; junction bases with no gene match: 9. Per the germline V gene, CDR1 is KGHSH and CDR2 is LQKENI. The CDR3 loop spans 15 amino acids. CDR3 sequence (DNA): TGTGCCAGCTCACCACAGACAGGGAAGAGTAGCGAGCAGTACTTC. As protein: CASSPQTGKSSEQYF.

The chain links TRBV30 to TRBJ1-5, with a tentative D call TRBD1 (6 bases). Per the germline V gene, CDR1 is GTSNPN and CDR2 is SVGIG (reference sequence). V was trimmed by 2 bases and J by 1 base, leaving 15 bases between them. This CDR3 is 16 amino acids long. CDR3 region: CAWSLTGKGSNQPQHF. The CDR3 coding sequence is TGTGCCTGGAGTTTAACAGGGAAGGGGAGCAATCAGCCCCAGCATTTT.

DNA of the CDR3: TGTGCCAGCACGGGACTAGCGGGGTTATACGAGCAGTACTTC. Translating gives CASTGLAGLYEQYF. This rearrangement joins TRBV28 to TRBJ2-7; 13 bases map to TRBD2. Germline values: CDR1 MDHEN, CDR2 SYDVKM. Unmatched junction bases numbered 4, after V lost 7 bases and J lost 4 bases. This CDR3 has 14 residues. The full variable domain, with the rest looked up from reference TRBV28 and TRBJ2-7, is DVKVTQSSRYLVKRTGEKVFLECVQDMDHENMFWYRQDPGLGLRLIYFSYDVKMKEKGDIPEGYSVSREKKERFSLILESASTNQTSMYLCASTGLAGLYEQYFGPGTRLTVT.

V usage is TRBV7-9 and J usage is TRBJ2-3; TRBD1 matches at 11 bases. The CDR3 covers 15 residues. Germline V gene sequence: CDR1 SEHNR, CDR2 FQNEAQ (reference sequence). Trimming removed 8 bases from V and 4 bases from J; junction bases left unmatched: 8. DNA for the CDR3: TGTGCCAGCGCACCCTGGGGACAGGGGGCAGATACGCAGTATTTT. It is translated as CASAPWGQGADTQYF. Full variable domain (rest looked up from reference TRBV7-9 and TRBJ2-3): DTGVSQNPRHKITKRGQNVTFRCDPISEHNRLYWYRQTLGQGPEFLTYFQNEAQLEKSRLLSDRFSAERPKGSFSTLEIQRTEQGDSAMYLCASAPWGQGADTQYFGPGTRLTVL.

The chain has TRBV6-5 and TRBJ2-7; a weak D match, TRBD1 (5 bases). CDR1 is MNHEY and CDR2 is SVGAGI in the germline V gene. Between the trimmed V and J ends, which lost 5 bases and 2 bases, there was a span of 13 bases. This CDR3 comprises 14 residues. CDR3 coding DNA: TGTGCCAGCAGTACAGGTTCCGATCCCTACGAGCAGTACTTC. It is translated as CASSTGSDPYEQYF.

J is TRBJ1-2 and V is TRBV29-1; D might be TRBD1 (5 bases). V lost 5 bases to trimming and J lost 1 base, with 17 bases between them. Germline CDR1 is SQVTM and CDR2 is ANQGSEA. The CDR3 contains 15 residues. The CDR3 DNA reads as TGCAGCGTTCAAACGACGAGACAGATTAACTATGGCTACACCTTC. Translated: CSVQTTRQINYGYTF.

This chain connects TRBV28 to TRBJ2-2, with D unresolved. The germline V and J ends were trimmed by 2 bases and 0 bases, with 7 bases remaining between them. The CDR3 has 15 amino acids. Germline-derived CDR1 and CDR2 are MDHEN and SYDVKM. The CDR3 spells CASSLPVANTGELFF. CDR3 coding DNA: TGTGCCAGCAGTTTACCGGTCGCGAACACCGGGGAGCTGTTTTTT.

V and J are TRBV4-1 and TRBJ2-7; D perhaps matches TRBD2 (6 bases). V was cut by 1 base and J by 3 bases, with 16 bases left in between. Per germline, CDR1 MGHRA and CDR2 YSYEKL. The CDR3 is 16 residues long. CDR3 region: CASSQGSGSGVYEQYF. For the CDR3, the DNA is TGCGCCAGCAGCCAAGGGTCCGGGAGTGGGGTCTACGAGCAGTACTTC.

This chain connects TRBV29-1 to TRBJ1-1; 7 bases are shared with TRBD1. J was trimmed by 11 bases and V by 7 bases; bases with no gene match: 16. In germline, CDR1 is SQVTM, CDR2 ANQGSEA. This CDR3 is 13 amino acids long. The CDR3: CSGYGNRQGMAFF. The CDR3 bases are TGCAGCGGATATGGGAACCGACAGGGAATGGCTTTCTTT.

This clone has a handful of counts. The chain combines TRBV4-2 with TRBJ2-3, with 10 positions matching TRBD2. The CDR3 spans 17 residues. With 4 bases clipped from V and 0 bases from J, the junction kept 7 bases outside the gene matches. Germline CDR1 is LGHNA and CDR2 is YNFKEQ. The CDR3 sequence: CASSPGLADDSTDTQYF. The CDR3 coding sequence is TGTGCCAGCAGCCCCGGACTAGCGGATGACAGCACAGATACGCAGTATTTT.

The chain employs TRBV2 and TRBJ2-1; the match to TRBD1 covers 11 bases. The CDR3 is 15 amino acids. The germline gives CDR1 SNHLY, CDR2 FYNNEI. The V and J ends lost 6 bases and 4 bases, in that order; junction bases with no gene match: 5. The DNA of the CDR3 is TGTGCCAGCAGCCCCGGACAGGGGGCATACAATGAGCAGTTCTTC. This codes for CASSPGQGAYNEQFF.

This chain joins TRBV5-1 and TRBJ1-2, with no clear D. Looked up from germline, CDR1 is SGHRS and CDR2 is YFSETQ. There are 14 residues in the CDR3. Trimming removed 0 bases from V and 1 base from J, with 7 bases in between. For the CDR3, the DNA is TGCGCCAGCAGCTTGGTTGGCAATAACTATGGCTACACCTTC. This sequence encodes CASSLVGNNYGYTF. Looking up the rest from reference TRBV5-1 and TRBJ1-2 gives the full variable domain: KAGVTQTPRYLIKTRGQQVTLSCSPISGHRSVSWYQQTPGQGLQFLFEYFSETQRNKGNFPGRFSGRQFSNSRSEMNVSTLELGDSALYLCASSLVGNNYGYTFGSGTRLTVV.